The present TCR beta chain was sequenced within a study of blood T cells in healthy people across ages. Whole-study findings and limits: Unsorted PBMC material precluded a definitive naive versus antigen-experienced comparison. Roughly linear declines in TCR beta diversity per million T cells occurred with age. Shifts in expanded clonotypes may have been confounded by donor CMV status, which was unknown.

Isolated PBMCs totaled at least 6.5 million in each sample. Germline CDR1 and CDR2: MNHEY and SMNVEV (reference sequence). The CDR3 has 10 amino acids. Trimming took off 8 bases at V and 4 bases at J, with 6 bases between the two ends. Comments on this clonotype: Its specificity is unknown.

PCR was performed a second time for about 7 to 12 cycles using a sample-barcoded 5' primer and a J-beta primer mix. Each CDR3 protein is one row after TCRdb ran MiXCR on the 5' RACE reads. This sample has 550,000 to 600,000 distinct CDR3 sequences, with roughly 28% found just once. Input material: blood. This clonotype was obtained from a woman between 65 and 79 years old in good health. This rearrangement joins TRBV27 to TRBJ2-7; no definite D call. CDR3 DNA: TGTGCCAGCGCTTTTTACGAGCAGTACTTC. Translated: CASAFYEQYF.